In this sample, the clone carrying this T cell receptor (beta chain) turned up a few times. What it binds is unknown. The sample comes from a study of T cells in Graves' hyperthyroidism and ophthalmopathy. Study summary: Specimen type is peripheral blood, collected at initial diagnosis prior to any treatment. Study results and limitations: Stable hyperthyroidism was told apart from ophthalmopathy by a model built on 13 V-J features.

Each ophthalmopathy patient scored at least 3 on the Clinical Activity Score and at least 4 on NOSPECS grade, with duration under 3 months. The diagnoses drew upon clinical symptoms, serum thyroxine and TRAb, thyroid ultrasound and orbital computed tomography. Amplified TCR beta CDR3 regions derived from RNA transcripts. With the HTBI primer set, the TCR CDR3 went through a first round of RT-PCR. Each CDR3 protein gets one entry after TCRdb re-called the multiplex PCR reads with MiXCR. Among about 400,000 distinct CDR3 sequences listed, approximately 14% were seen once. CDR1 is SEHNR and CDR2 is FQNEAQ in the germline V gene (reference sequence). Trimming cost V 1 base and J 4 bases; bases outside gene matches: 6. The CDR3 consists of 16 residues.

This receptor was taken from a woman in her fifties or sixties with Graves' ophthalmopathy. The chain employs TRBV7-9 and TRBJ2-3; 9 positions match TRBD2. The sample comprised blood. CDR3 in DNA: TGTGCCAGCAGCTTAGTAGTAGCGGGAGTACCAGATACGCAGTATTTT. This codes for CASSLVVAGVPDTQYF.